Shown below are 5 T cell receptor beta chains from a single sample sequenced in a study of blood T cell repertoires in COVID-19. TCRdb's table, derived via immunoSEQ multiplex PCR, lists solely in-frame clones and lacks some. The profile covers approximately 340,000 clones, with just over 90% appearing a single time and about 0.9% taken by the ten largest. Sequencing was carried out using PBMCs or T cells enriched from blood (not recorded which). Receptors originate from a woman between 40 and 55 years old who had been exposed to COVID-19.

The V gene is TRBV5-1, the J gene TRBJ1-2; D not resolved. This CDR3 is built from 14 residues. Germline lookup yields CDR1 SGHRS and CDR2 YFSETQ. V was shortened by 0 bases and J by 8 bases, with 14 bases between the two germline ends. CDR3 bases: TGCGCCAGCAGCTTGGGTCAGACGAGGGAAGGCTACACCTTC. It translates to CASSLGQTREGYTF.

This chain links TRBV28 with TRBJ1-1; 9 bases fit TRBD1. The germline gives CDR1 MDHEN, CDR2 SYDVKM. The CDR3 spans 14 residues. Trimming took 6 bases from V and 4 from J; bases not matched to a gene: 6. CDR3: CASRPGQGGTEAFF. CDR3 sequence (DNA): TGTGCCAGCAGGCCGGGACAGGGTGGCACTGAAGCTTTCTTT.

The V gene is TRBV12-5, the J gene TRBJ1-1, with 7 bases identical to TRBD1. The germline CDR1 and CDR2 sequences are LGHNT and FRNRAP. The CDR3 totals 13 residues. Trimming removed 10 bases from V and 1 base from J; junction bases left unmatched: 6. This CDR3 reads CATLGQTNTEAFF. The CDR3 region has the DNA TGTGCTACCTTGGGACAGACGAACACTGAAGCTTTCTTT.

The chain couples TRBV14 to TRBJ1-2; no clear D gene. Germline-derived CDR1 and CDR2 are SGHDN and FVKESK. The CDR3 consists of 16 residues. The ends were cut back, 0 bases at V and 5 bases at J, with 16 bases in the middle. CDR3 sequence (DNA): TGTGCCAGCAGCCAAGACCCAAGCGCGTGGGTGTATGGCTACACCTTC. Protein sequence: CASSQDPSAWVYGYTF.

The rearrangement links TRBV27 to TRBJ1-5, with a possible D match to TRBD1 (5 bases). Trimming shortened V by 2 bases and J by 6 bases, and 11 bases separated the two germline ends. CDR1 is MNHEY, CDR2 SMNVEV, per germline (reference sequence). This CDR3 is built from 14 residues. CDR3 sequence (DNA): TGTGCCAGCAGTTTAGGGCAGGGTCGTCAGCCCCAGCATTTT. Translation gives CASSLGQGRQPQHF.